The 3 T cell receptor beta chains in this list originate from one sample, sequenced in a study of technical replicates of blood from several donors (dated by TCRdb to about 2017). Libraries were made using the immunoSEQ multiplex PCR assay. Entries here come from immuneACCESS through TCRdb and include only in-frame sequences with V and J called. Some clones fail to appear in such tables; in the studies checked, an unresolved V gene covers under half of the shortfall, and the cause of the remainder is unknown. The table for this sample lists about 84,000 clones; just over 90% of them were counted only once. The ten largest clones capture less than 0.3% of the sample. The sample consisted of T cells isolated from PBMCs. The receptor source for this set is a human donor in good health.

Comments on this clone: The junction shows a germline mismatch at one end, possibly a read error. This chain links TRBV5-8 with TRBJ2-1; D unresolved. Germline loops: CDR1 SGHTS, CDR2 YDEGEE. This CDR3 is 14 amino acids long. CDR3 coding DNA: TGTGCCAGCAGCTTGGAGGCGGATTACATTGAGCAGTTCTTC. This encodes CASSLEADYIEQFF. Full variable domain (remainder filled in from reference TRBV5-8 and TRBJ2-1): EAGVTQSPTHLIKTRGQQATLRCSPISGHTSVYWYQQALGLGLQFLLWYDEGEERNRGNFPPRFSGRQFPNYSSELNVNALELEDSALYLCASSLEADYIEQFFGPGTRLTVL.

V is TRBV29-1 and J is TRBJ2-5, with 8 bases identical to TRBD1. The ends lost 6 bases at V and 5 bases at J; junction bases unmatched: 8. The germline CDR1 and CDR2 sequences are SQVTM and ANQGSEA. There are 13 residues in the CDR3. In DNA form, the CDR3 reads TGCAGCGTCCGGACAGGGTCTTGGGAGACCCAGTACTTC. This codes for CSVRTGSWETQYF.

The chain joins TRBV4-1 to TRBJ1-1; D is unresolved. V shed 3 bases and J shed 7 bases, with 15 bases lying between them. The V gene's germline CDR1 is MGHRA and CDR2 YSYEKL. CDR3 length: 14 amino acids. The CDR3: CASSQYGSDIEAFF. The DNA for the CDR3 is TGCGCCAGCAGCCAGTATGGGAGTGATATTGAAGCTTTCTTT.